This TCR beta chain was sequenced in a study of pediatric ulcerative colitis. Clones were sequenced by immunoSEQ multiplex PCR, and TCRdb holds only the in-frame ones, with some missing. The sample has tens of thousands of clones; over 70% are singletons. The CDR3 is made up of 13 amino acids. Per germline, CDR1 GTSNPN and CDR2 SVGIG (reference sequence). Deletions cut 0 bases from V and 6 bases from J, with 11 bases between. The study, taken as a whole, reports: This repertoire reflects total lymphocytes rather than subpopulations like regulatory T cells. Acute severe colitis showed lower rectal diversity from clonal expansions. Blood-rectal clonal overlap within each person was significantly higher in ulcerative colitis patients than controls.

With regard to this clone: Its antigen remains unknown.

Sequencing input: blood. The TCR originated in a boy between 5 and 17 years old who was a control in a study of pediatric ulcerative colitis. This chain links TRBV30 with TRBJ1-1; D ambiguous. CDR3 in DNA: TGTGCCTGGAGTGTACTCAAGGTTCCTGAAGCTTTCTTT. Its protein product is CAWSVLKVPEAFF.